The 21 T cell receptor beta chains given below trace back to one sample, sequenced in a study of T cells in Graves' hyperthyroidism and ophthalmopathy. The TCR beta CDR3 regions underwent amplification using RNA transcripts as the source. The HTBI set primed first-round TCR CDR3 RT-PCR. TCRdb reprocessed the multiplex PCR reads via MiXCR and lists one record per CDR3 protein. The data hold over 300,000 distinct CDR3 sequences, with about an eighth observed a single time. What was sequenced was blood. Source of these receptors: a woman aged 40 to 55 with Graves' ophthalmopathy.

This clonotype was seen a few times. The chain carries TRBV19 and TRBJ1-4; no clear D gene. V dropped 9 bases and J dropped 8 bases, with 19 bases sitting between them. CDR1 is LNHDA, CDR2 SQIVND, per germline (reference sequence). There are 14 residues in the CDR3. The CDR3 DNA sequence: TGTGCCAGCAATAAGAGGGAGCCCCCGGAAAAACTGTTTTTT. Translating it yields CASNKREPPEKLFF.

V usage is TRBV5-1 and J usage is TRBJ2-7; D is undetermined. The CDR3 extends over 14 amino acids. Trimming removed 2 bases from V and 3 bases from J, with 12 bases in between. Germline V gene data show CDR1 as SGHRS and CDR2 as YFSETQ. CDR3 sequence reads: CASSFALGNYEQYF. CDR3 coding DNA: TGCGCCAGCAGCTTTGCATTGGGGAACTACGAGCAGTACTTC.

V gene TRBV19 combines with J gene TRBJ1-5; TRBD1 might be the D (5 bases). Germline loops: CDR1 LNHDA, CDR2 SQIVND (reference sequence). The V gene lost 7 bases and the J gene lost 9 bases, with 16 bases spanning the gap. The CDR3 has 13 amino acids. Here the CDR3 DNA reads TGTGCCAGTAAACCCGGGACTTCGGGGCCCCAGCATTTT. This gives the protein CASKPGTSGPQHF.

This clonotype was picked up many times. The V gene is TRBV2, the J gene TRBJ2-7; 9 bases line up with TRBD2. Germline V gene lookup returns CDR1 SNHLY and CDR2 FYNNEI. With V trimmed by 3 bases and J by 0 bases, 6 bases remained unmatched. The CDR3 covers 16 residues. DNA of the CDR3: TGTGCCAGCAGTGATGCTGTAGCGGGGGTCTCCTACGAGCAGTACTTC. This encodes CASSDAVAGVSYEQYF.

This chain uses TRBV28 with TRBJ2-7, with unresolved D. V lost 3 bases, J lost 7 bases, and 13 bases lay in between. CDR1 and CDR2 (germline): MDHEN, SYDVKM. The CDR3 spans 13 residues. The chain's CDR3 is CASSFLPAREQYF. The DNA of the CDR3 is TGTGCCAGCAGTTTCCTCCCGGCGAGGGAGCAGTACTTC.

This clonotype was found many times. V and J are TRBV10-3 and TRBJ2-7; 7 nucleotides agree with TRBD2. The CDR3 runs 15 residues. The V segment lost 5 bases and the J segment 0 bases; nucleotides outside the gene matches: 7. From germline, CDR1 is ENHRY and CDR2 SYGVKD. The CDR3 coding sequence is TGTGCCATCAGTTCTAGCGGCACGAGCTCCTACGAGCAGTACTTC. This translates into CAISSSGTSSYEQYF.

Remarks on this clonotype: With a much larger clone just one base away, this may be a read error. V is TRBV12-3 or TRBV12-4 and J is TRBJ2-1; 7 nucleotides align to TRBD2. The CDR3 sequence is 15 residues long. Germline trimming cut 3 bases from V and 8 bases from J; bases unmatched to any gene: 10. In DNA form, the CDR3 reads TGTGCCAGCAGTTTCCAGGCGGGAGTGTTCGATGAGCAGTTCTTC. Translation gives CASSFQAGVFDEQFF.

The chain combines TRBV20-1 with TRBJ2-7; D perhaps matches TRBD2 (5 bases). Trimming pared 5 bases from V and 0 bases from J, leaving 20 bases between. CDR1 is DFQATT and CDR2 is SNEGSKA in the germline V gene (reference sequence). This CDR3 spans 16 amino acids. DNA of the CDR3: TGCAGTGCTTTAGGAATAGGAGAGGGTGACTCCTACGAGCAGTACTTC. The encoded protein is CSALGIGEGDSYEQYF.

This sequence joins TRBV10-3 and TRBJ2-7; D is uncertain. Trimming left V 9 bases short and J 6 bases short, with 24 bases between. CDR3 length equals 15 residues. Germline lookup yields CDR1 ENHRY and CDR2 SYGVKD. CDR3 protein: CAIASSAGIWAEQYF. Here the CDR3 DNA reads TGTGCCATAGCCAGCTCGGCAGGTATCTGGGCCGAGCAGTACTTC.

This clonotype was seen repeatedly, ten times or more. The rearrangement uses TRBV28 and TRBJ1-5; no clear D gene. Germline V gives CDR1 MDHEN, CDR2 SYDVKM. V shed 6 bases and J shed 8 bases, with 11 bases lying between them. The CDR3 spans 12 residues. The CDR3 sequence is CASSPPLKPQHF. The DNA for the CDR3 is TGTGCCAGCAGCCCCCCGCTTAAGCCCCAGCATTTT.

This clonotype was detected many times. The chain employs TRBV2 and TRBJ2-1; TRBD2 might be the D (6 bases). Germline CDR1 is SNHLY and CDR2 is FYNNEI. V lost 11 bases and J 9 bases, leaving 14 bases between the germline ends. The CDR3 runs 11 residues. The chain's CDR3 is CAASGDGEQFF. The CDR3 DNA reads TGTGCCGCGTCGGGGGACGGTGAGCAGTTCTTC.

The rearrangement joins TRBV24-1 to TRBJ2-3; 7 bases align to TRBD2. V trimming: 7 bases; J trimming: 2 bases; junction bases outside the gene matches: 8. The germline CDR1 and CDR2 sequences are KGHDR and SFDVKD. The CDR3 sequence is 15 residues long. CDR3 sequence: CATRDGTTHTDTQYF. The CDR3 DNA follows: TGTGCCACCAGAGACGGGACTACCCACACAGATACGCAGTATTTT.

This clonotype was seen repeatedly, ten times or more. Written as DNA, the CDR3 is TGTGCCAGCAGCGTAGCTAGAGCACAGAGCACAGATACGCAGTATTTT. It encodes CASSVARAQSTDTQYF. V usage is TRBV9 and J usage is TRBJ2-3, with D unresolved. In germline, CDR1 is SGDLS, CDR2 YYNGEE. Trimming stripped 0 bases from V and 0 bases from J, with 11 bases between. The CDR3 is 16 residues long.

The chain combines TRBV14 with TRBJ1-2; 7 bases agree with TRBD1. The CDR3 runs 14 residues. Losses at the gene ends were 0 bases for V and 4 bases for J; bases not matched to a gene: 2. Germline CDR1 reads SGHDN; CDR2 reads FVKESK. The CDR3 reads CASSQEAGGYGYTF. CDR3 sequence (DNA): TGTGCCAGCAGCCAAGAGGCAGGGGGCTATGGCTACACCTTC.

The V call is TRBV27, the J call TRBJ1-6; no firm D call. V was cut by 8 bases and J by 1 base, with 12 bases left in between. Germline-derived CDR1 and CDR2 are MNHEY and SMNVEV (reference sequence). The CDR3 has 15 amino acids. This CDR3 reads CASARGLSYNSPLHF. CDR3 DNA: TGTGCCAGCGCTCGAGGGCTATCCTATAATTCACCCCTCCACTTT.

The gene calls are TRBV19 and TRBJ1-1, with a weak D call TRBD1 (6 bases). V was shortened by 7 bases and J by 3 bases, with 12 bases between the two germline ends. Germline assignment: CDR1 LNHDA and CDR2 SQIVND (reference sequence). The CDR3 loop spans 13 amino acids. CDR3 nucleotides: TGTGCCAGTAACAGGGTAGATTACACTGAAGCTTTCTTT. It translates to CASNRVDYTEAFF.

Ten or more counts support this clonotype. This sequence joins TRBV11-2 and TRBJ2-7, with 10 nucleotides matching TRBD1. CDR3 length equals 15 residues. CDR1 is SGHAT and CDR2 is FQNNGV in the germline V gene. V dropped 5 bases and J dropped 4; count of bases not matched to a gene: 8. CDR3 DNA sequence: TGTGCCAGCAGCGCGGCCGGGACAGGGGTTTACGAGCAGTACTTC. It codes for CASSAAGTGVYEQYF.

The chain links TRBV12-3 or TRBV12-4 to TRBJ2-2; 7 bases agree with TRBD1. The J segment lost 4 bases and the V segment lost 3 bases, leaving 5 bases of the junction unmatched. The CDR3 runs 15 residues. CDR3 sequence reads: CASSFRQGVTGELFF. The CDR3 bases are TGTGCCAGCAGTTTTCGTCAGGGGGTCACCGGGGAGCTGTTTTTT.

At least ten counts were recorded for this clonotype. J is TRBJ1-1 and V is TRBV7-8; D remains ambiguous. The length of the CDR3 is 15 residues. Trimming shortened V by 5 bases and J by 0 bases, and 13 bases separated the two germline ends. Germline V gene sequence: CDR1 SGHVS, CDR2 FQNEAQ. CDR3: CASSHSGTMNTEAFF. The CDR3 region has the DNA TGTGCCAGCAGCCATAGTGGCACTATGAACACTGAAGCTTTCTTT.

This clonotype showed up many times. This chain links TRBV20-1 with TRBJ1-2, with no clear D. The CDR3 has 14 amino acids. Germline CDR1 is DFQATT and CDR2 is SNEGSKA (reference sequence). Deletions cut 3 bases from V and 2 bases from J, with 13 bases between. The CDR3: CSARPGEVNYGYTF. The CDR3 DNA sequence: TGCAGTGCTAGGCCCGGGGAGGTAAACTATGGCTACACCTTC.

Ten or more counts support this clonotype. V and J are TRBV20-1 and TRBJ2-3; 14 nucleotides line up with TRBD2. The CDR3 runs to 17 residues. Germline V gene lookup returns CDR1 DFQATT and CDR2 SNEGSKA (reference sequence). After removal of 3 bases from V and 5 bases from J, the junction contained 10 bases not matched to a gene. Here the CDR3 reads CSASVGGLAGVLDTQYF. The CDR3, as DNA: TGCAGTGCTAGTGTGGGGGGACTAGCGGGAGTTCTAGATACGCAGTATTTT.